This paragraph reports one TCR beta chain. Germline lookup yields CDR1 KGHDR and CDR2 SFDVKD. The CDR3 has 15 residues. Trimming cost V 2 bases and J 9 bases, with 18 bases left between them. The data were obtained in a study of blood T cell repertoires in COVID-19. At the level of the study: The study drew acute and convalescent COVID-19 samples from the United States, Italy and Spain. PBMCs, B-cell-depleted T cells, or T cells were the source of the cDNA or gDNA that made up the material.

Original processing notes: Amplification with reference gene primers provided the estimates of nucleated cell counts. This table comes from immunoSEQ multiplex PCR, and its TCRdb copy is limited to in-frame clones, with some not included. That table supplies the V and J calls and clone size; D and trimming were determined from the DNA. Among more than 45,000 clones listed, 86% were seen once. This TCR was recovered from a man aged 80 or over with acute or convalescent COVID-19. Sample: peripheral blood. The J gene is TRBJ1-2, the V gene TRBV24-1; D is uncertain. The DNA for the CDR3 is TGTGCCACCAGTGATTCCCCGGCCCCGGGTATGAGCTACACCTTC. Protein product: CATSDSPAPGMSYTF.